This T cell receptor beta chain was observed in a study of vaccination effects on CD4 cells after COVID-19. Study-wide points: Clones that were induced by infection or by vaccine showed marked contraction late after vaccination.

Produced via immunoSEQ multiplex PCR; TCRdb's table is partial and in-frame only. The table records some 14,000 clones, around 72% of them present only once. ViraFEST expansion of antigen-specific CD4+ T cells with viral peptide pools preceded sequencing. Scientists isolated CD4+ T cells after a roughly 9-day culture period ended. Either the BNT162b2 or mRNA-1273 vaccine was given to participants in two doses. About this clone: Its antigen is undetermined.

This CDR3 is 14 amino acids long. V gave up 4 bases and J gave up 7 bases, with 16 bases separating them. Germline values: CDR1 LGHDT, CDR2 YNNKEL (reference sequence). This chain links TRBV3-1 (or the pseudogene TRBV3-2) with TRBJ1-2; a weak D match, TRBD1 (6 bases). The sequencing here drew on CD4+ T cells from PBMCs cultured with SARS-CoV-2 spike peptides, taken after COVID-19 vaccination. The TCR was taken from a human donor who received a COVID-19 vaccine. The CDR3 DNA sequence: TGTGCCAGCAGCCCCAGGGGCCCGTCCAGTGGCTACACCTTC. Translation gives CASSPRGPSSGYTF.